This TCR beta chain was profiled in a study of OX40 agonist ivuxolimab in advanced cancers. For the study at large: Among those enrolled, mean age was about 58 years (range about 23 to 90) and about 81% were male. Earlier treatment with anti-PD-1, anti-PD-L1 or anti-CTLA-4 was permitted, and about 40% had received some.

Turning to this clone: Its cognate antigen is unknown.

Looked up from germline, CDR1 is SGHDT and CDR2 is YYEEEE. The CDR3 spans 12 residues. V lost 4 bases to trimming and J lost 3 bases, with 6 bases between them. Whole-study findings and limits: Clones of CD4+ and CD8+ blood T cells grew by week 6 at doses of 0.1 to 3.0 mg/kg.

TCRdb keeps only in-frame clones here, not all; method: immunoSEQ multiplex PCR. This table has tens of thousands of clones, 75% to 95% appearing once. The source of this sequence is an adult with an advanced solid tumor such as melanoma, head and neck, liver or kidney cancer. The source was CD4+ or CD8+ T cells sorted from blood, collected in a trial of the OX40 agonist ivuxolimab. The gene calls are TRBV5-6 and TRBJ2-3; perhaps TRBD1 as D (5 bases). The CDR3, as DNA: TGTGCCAGCAGCCCAGGGACAGATACGCAGTATTTT. Protein product: CASSPGTDTQYF. Supplemented by reference TRBV5-6 and TRBJ2-3, the full variable domain reads DAGVTQSPTHLIKTRGQQVTLRCSPKSGHDTVSWYQQALGQGPQFIFQYYEEEERQRGNFPDRFSGHQFPNYSSELNVNALLLGDSALYLCASSPGTDTQYFGPGTRLTVL.